This TCR beta chain was obtained from a study of spatial heterogeneity in lung cancer. At the level of the study: A unique TCR and UMI combination showed up more than ten times in raw reads, on average.

This clonotype was found a few times. The CDR3 is made up of 15 amino acids. Deletions cut 5 bases from V and 2 bases from J, with 14 bases between. In germline, CDR1 is MNHEY, CDR2 SVGEGT. TCRdb reprocessed the 5' RACE reads with MiXCR, giving one entry per CDR3 protein. The sample includes 45,000 to 65,000 distinct CDR3 sequences, roughly 7% of them seen just once. Noted time point: sample taken at primary tumor resection. Without sorting, whole RNA was sequenced from tumor, nontumor lung or frozen PBMC. Source: PBMCs, taken at surgery. The genes are TRBV6-2 or TRBV6-3 and TRBJ2-3; D perhaps matches TRBD2 (6 bases). The receptor's source is a female donor with early-stage non-small cell lung cancer. CDR3 DNA: TGTGCCAGCAGTATGCGTGGCGGGACCACAGATACGCAGTATTTT. Its protein product is CASSMRGGTTDTQYF.